Following are 5 T cell receptor beta chains from one sample sequenced in a study of blood T cell repertoires in COVID-19. Data came from immunoSEQ multiplex PCR; TCRdb stores just in-frame clones and leaves some out. Of around 55,000 clones in the sample, approximately 80% were seen once. The sequencing sample was made of peripheral blood. The receptors derive from a human donor in a cohort sampled during active or convalescent COVID-19.

The chain has TRBV7-2 and TRBJ1-5; 7 bases map to TRBD1. Germline V lookup: CDR1 SGHTA, CDR2 FQGNSA. This CDR3 is 15 amino acids long. With 3 bases clipped from V and 2 bases from J, the junction kept 4 bases outside the gene matches. The CDR3: CASSLAGQGNQPQHF. The DNA for the CDR3 is TGTGCCAGCAGCTTGGCCGGACAGGGCAATCAGCCCCAGCATTTT.

The chain employs TRBV4-3 and TRBJ2-3; 10 bases agree with TRBD2. Trimming took 0 bases from V and 3 from J; bases not matched to a gene: 9. The CDR3 is 18 residues long. Per the germline V gene, CDR1 is LGHNA and CDR2 is YSLEER. The CDR3 DNA sequence: TGCGCCAGCAGCCAAGACCTAGCGGGGGCCTGGGGGACAGATACGCAGTATTTT. This codes for CASSQDLAGAWGTDTQYF.

The chain is built from TRBV3-1 (or the pseudogene TRBV3-2) and TRBJ1-3; D is ambiguous. Per the germline V gene, CDR1 is LGHDT and CDR2 is YNNKEL (reference sequence). V was clipped by 1 base and J by 3 bases, with 7 bases between them. The CDR3 consists of 14 residues. CDR3 in DNA: TGTGCCAGCAGCCAAGTAGCCAGTGGAAACACCATATATTTT. Translated: CASSQVASGNTIYF.

J is TRBJ2-1 and V is TRBV19; D remains unclear. This CDR3 comprises 14 residues. The germline V and J ends were trimmed by 3 bases and 8 bases, with 14 bases remaining between them. Germline V gives CDR1 LNHDA, CDR2 SQIVND (reference sequence). For the CDR3, the DNA is TGTGCCAGTAGTATTTTAGTATACTCTGATGAGCAGTTCTTC. Encoded protein: CASSILVYSDEQFF.

The V call is TRBV7-9, the J call TRBJ2-1, with TRBD2 identical over 14 bases. The trim removed 5 bases at V and 6 bases at J, leaving 3 bases unmatched. CDR1 and CDR2 from the germline V gene are SEHNR and FQNEAQ (reference sequence). This CDR3 region has 15 residues. CDR3 protein: CASSPTSGGVNEQFF. For the CDR3, the DNA is TGTGCCAGCAGCCCGACTAGCGGGGGGGTCAATGAGCAGTTCTTC.